This T cell receptor beta chain emerged from a study of T cell responses to AZD1222 COVID-19 vaccine. General study results and limits: Only five or six AZD1222 recipients were seropositive at baseline. White British donors predominated, females outnumbered males, and clonal diversity was possibly underestimated. Repertoire samples came only from after the peak T cell response. Unmutated variant regions are reportedly the target of nearly half of TCRs that are spike-specific.

V was shortened by 1 base and J by 2 bases, with 3 bases between the two germline ends. The germline CDR1 and CDR2 sequences are SGHAT and FQNNGV. This CDR3 contains 12 residues. Note on this clone: Its cognate antigen is unknown.

Generated by immunoSEQ multiplex PCR, the TCRdb table keeps only in-frame clones and is missing some. The sample lists 150,000 to 200,000 clones; roughly nine tenths were seen once. V is TRBV11-2 and J is TRBJ2-7; D gene unclear. The sequencing here drew on peripheral blood, taken 28 days after the second AZD1222 dose. The TCR was taken from an adult who received the AZD1222 COVID-19 vaccine. The CDR3 protein is CASSLVTYEQYF. The CDR3 DNA is TGTGCCAGCAGCTTAGTAACCTACGAGCAGTACTTC.